A single TCR beta chain is shown here with its context. This entry comes from a study of CXCR3-negative and CXCR3-positive naive CD8 T cells. The germline CDR1 and CDR2 sequences are MDHEN and SYDVKM. CDR3 length equals 16 residues. Carrying UMI labels, the TRB cDNA libraries were prepared through 5' RACE. TCRdb reworked the 5' RACE reads into one entry per CDR3 protein, no DNA. The sample is made up of around 40,000 distinct CDR3 sequences, and the top ten hold around 15% of it. The sequenced sample consisted of memory CD8+ T cells from blood. The chain employs TRBV28 and TRBJ1-5. This TCR was recovered from a human donor in good health. Some clones in this sample may be carry-over from other donors' samples. The CDR3 spells CASSFLRDSGDQPQHF.